The 23 T cell receptor beta chains below were found in one sample sequenced in a study of CD8 T cells in Susac syndrome. RNA was extracted with the RNeasy kit, and a quantity of 0.5 to 1 ug was reverse transcribed using random hexamers. MiXCR, run by TCRdb on the immunoSEQ multiplex PCR reads, gives a single entry per CDR3 protein. The sample has more than 55,000 distinct CDR3 sequences; over 90% are singletons. Material: CD8+ T cells from PBMCs. The receptors originated from a human donor in good health.

The chain carries TRBV5-1 and TRBJ2-5; D is perhaps TRBD1 (5 bases). This CDR3 is 15 amino acids long. V was cut by 0 bases and J by 1 base, with 10 bases left in between. Per the germline V gene, CDR1 is SGHRS and CDR2 is YFSETQ. CDR3 protein: CASSLGTPLQETQYF. The CDR3 region has the DNA TGCGCCAGCAGCTTGGGGACACCCCTCCAAGAGACCCAGTACTTC.

The V call is TRBV24-1, the J call TRBJ2-5, with 8 bases aligning to TRBD1. Germline V gene sequence: CDR1 KGHDR, CDR2 SFDVKD. V was clipped by 3 bases and J by 2 bases; unmatched bases: 10. The CDR3 consists of 17 residues. Written as DNA, the CDR3 is TGTGCCACCAGTGATCCTTTCAGGGGGCGCGGGCAAGAGACCCAGTACTTC. Residues: CATSDPFRGRGQETQYF.

The V and J genes are TRBV28 and TRBJ2-1; 7 bases match TRBD2. V lost 3 bases and J lost 10; bases outside the gene matches: 12. The CDR3 has 15 amino acids. CDR1 and CDR2 (germline): MDHEN, SYDVKM. CDR3 in amino acids: CASSFTSDQATEQFF. The CDR3 region has the DNA TGTGCCAGCAGTTTCACTAGCGACCAAGCGACCGAGCAGTTCTTC.

The CDR3: CASSQDQRGDNTEAFF. CDR3 in DNA: TGCGCCAGCAGCCAAGATCAACGTGGGGACAACACTGAAGCTTTCTTT. The chain has TRBV4-3 and TRBJ1-1; the D gene is possibly TRBD1 (5 bases). The CDR3 is 16 residues long. Germline-derived CDR1 and CDR2 are LGHNA and YSLEER. Trimming removed 0 bases from V and 2 bases from J, with 13 bases in between.

V and J are TRBV28 and TRBJ1-2; tentative D call: TRBD1 (5 bases). The V end lost 6 bases, the J end lost 7 bases, and 21 bases lay between the germline ends. The CDR3 is 15 amino acids. The germline V gene encodes CDR1 MDHEN and CDR2 SYDVKM. This CDR3 is CASRSGTKDFSGYTF. DNA for the CDR3: TGTGCCAGCAGATCGGGGACTAAAGATTTTTCTGGCTACACCTTC.

The chain couples TRBV25-1 to TRBJ2-7; D unresolved. The V and J ends lost 6 bases and 2 bases respectively, with 11 bases between them. This CDR3 contains 13 residues. Per germline, CDR1 MGHDK and CDR2 SYGVNS. The CDR3 protein is CASSGRCPYEQYV. CDR3 sequence (DNA): TGTGCCAGCAGCGGAAGGTGTCCCTACGAGCAGTACGTC.

The chain uses TRBV7-9 and TRBJ2-7; tentatively, D is TRBD2 (7 bases). The CDR3 is 14 residues long. Germline assignment: CDR1 SEHNR and CDR2 FQNEAQ (reference sequence). V lost 3 bases and J lost 2, with 11 bases in between. In DNA, the CDR3 is TGTGCCAGCAGCTTGGGGGGGCGTCCCTACGAGCAGTACTTC. Translating it yields CASSLGGRPYEQYF.

In this sample, this clonotype turned up once. The V gene is TRBV12-1, the J gene TRBJ2-3; the D segment call TRBD2 is taken from the table without a DNA check. TRBV12-1 is noted as a pseudogene. The CDR3 is 15 amino acids. CDR3 sequence (DNA): TGTGCCAGCAGCTTTGAGGAGGACAGGACAGATACGCAGTATTTT. Encoded protein: CASSFEEDRTDTQYF.

The rearrangement uses TRBV5-4 and TRBJ1-2; D is possibly TRBD1 (6 bases). Germline CDR1 is SGHNT and CDR2 is YYREEE (reference sequence). The V end was cut by 4 bases, the J end by 8 bases, with 15 bases between. The CDR3 length is 13 residues. CDR3: CASSEGGFLGYTF. The CDR3 region has the DNA TGTGCCAGCAGCGAAGGGGGGTTTTTGGGCTACACCTTC. Complete variable domain (other parts from reference TRBV5-4 and TRBJ1-2): ETGVTQSPTHLIKTRGQQVTLRCSSQSGHNTVSWYQQALGQGPQFIFQYYREEENGRGNFPPRFSGLQFPNYSSELNVNALELDDSALYLCASSEGGFLGYTFGSGTRLTVV.

A single count supports this clonotype. This rearrangement joins TRBV7-9 to TRBJ1-1; possible D gene TRBD1, 6 bases. The V end lost 2 bases, the J end lost 11 bases, and 12 bases lay between the germline ends. CDR3 length equals 12 residues. Germline CDR1 reads SEHNR; CDR2 reads FQNEAQ (reference sequence). The chain's CDR3 is CASSLYREEAFF. As DNA, the CDR3 is TGTGCCAGCAGCTTATACAGGGAGGAGGCTTTCTTT.

This clonotype has just one count. The chain is built from TRBV6-2 or TRBV6-3 and TRBJ2-7; 7 nucleotides match TRBD1. The CDR3 consists of 13 residues. In germline, CDR1 is MNHEY, CDR2 SVGEGT. J lost 6 bases, V lost 5 bases, and 7 bases had no gene match. The CDR3 sequence is CASSRRQGGEQYV. The CDR3 region has the DNA TGTGCCAGCAGTAGACGACAGGGCGGCGAGCAGTACGTC.

The chain couples TRBV5-1 to TRBJ2-7; perhaps TRBD1 as D (7 bases). V was clipped by 3 bases and J by 5 bases, with 12 bases between them. This CDR3 has 13 residues. CDR1 is SGHRS, CDR2 YFSETQ, per germline. In DNA form, the CDR3 reads TGCGCCAGCAGCTGGGGGGACAGCCACGAGCAGTACGTC. Its translation: CASSWGDSHEQYV.

The chain employs TRBV10-3 and TRBJ2-7, with 7 bases aligning to TRBD1. The germline V gene encodes CDR1 ENHRY and CDR2 SYGVKD. J was trimmed by 6 bases and V by 9 bases; bases with no gene match: 5. This CDR3 has 11 amino acids. The DNA of the CDR3 is TGTGCCATAGGGCCAGGGGGCGAGCAGTACGTC. Its translation: CAIGPGGEQYV.

The rearrangement joins TRBV30 to TRBJ2-1; TRBD1 is a possible D gene (6 bases). This CDR3 contains 19 residues. Trimming pared 2 bases from V and 4 bases from J, leaving 27 bases between. Germline V lookup: CDR1 GTSNPN, CDR2 SVGIG (reference sequence). Here the CDR3 DNA reads TGTGCCTGGAGTCCCCCCGCGGCCGGGACATGGGGCCCTTACAATGAGCAGTTCTTC. Its protein product is CAWSPPAAGTWGPYNEQFF. Filled out from reference TRBV30 and TRBJ2-1, the complete variable domain reads SQTIHQWPATLVQPVGSPLSLECTVEGTSNPNLYWYRQAAGRGLQLLFYSVGIGQISSEVPQNLSASRPQDRQFILSSKKLLLSDSGFYLCAWSPPAAGTWGPYNEQFFGPGTRLTVL.

The chain recombines TRBV30 with TRBJ2-3, with D maybe TRBD1 (5 bases). The CDR3 extends over 14 amino acids. Germline V gene sequence: CDR1 GTSNPN, CDR2 SVGIG (reference sequence). The V end lost 5 bases, the J end lost 3 bases, and 15 bases lay between the germline ends. The CDR3 DNA reads TGTGCCTGGGCTCCCGGTCAGGGAACAGATACGCAGTATTTT. Protein product: CAWAPGQGTDTQYF.

The chain has TRBV4-1 and TRBJ2-1; D is possibly TRBD2 (7 bases). The CDR3 sequence is 15 residues long. The ends were cut back, 4 bases at V and 4 bases at J, with 14 bases in the middle. From germline, CDR1 is MGHRA and CDR2 YSYEKL. CDR3 sequence (DNA): TGCGCCAGCAGCCCGGTGAGGGGGGGTTACAATGAGCAGTTCTTC. This sequence encodes CASSPVRGGYNEQFF.

Here the CDR3 DNA reads TGTGCCAGCAGCCAGACCCAGACAGGGGACACTGAAGCTTTCTTT. This gives the protein CASSQTQTGDTEAFF. The V gene is TRBV7-9, the J gene TRBJ1-1; 8 bases agree with TRBD1. CDR3 length equals 15 residues. Per the germline V gene, CDR1 is SEHNR and CDR2 is FQNEAQ (reference sequence). Trimming at V came to 5 bases and at J to 3 bases, leaving 8 bases not matched to a gene.

This clonotype was seen once. The V gene is TRBV4-3, the J gene TRBJ1-2, with D unclear. Trimming pared 0 bases from V and 4 bases from J, leaving 9 bases between. The CDR3 totals 14 residues. The germline CDR1 and CDR2 sequences are LGHNA and YSLEER. The CDR3 is CASSQERDGYGYTF. CDR3 nucleotide sequence: TGCGCCAGCAGCCAAGAACGGGATGGCTATGGCTACACCTTC.

This chain connects TRBV27 to TRBJ2-1; the D gene is possibly TRBD2 (6 bases). CDR1 and CDR2 (germline): MNHEY, SMNVEV (reference sequence). The CDR3 has 13 residues. V was cut by 6 bases and J by 7 bases, with 13 bases left in between. In DNA, the CDR3 is TGTGCCAGCAGGCGACTAGGACAAAATGAGCAGTTCTTC. Translation: CASRRLGQNEQFF.

The chain has TRBV27 and TRBJ1-6; a possible D gene is TRBD1 (5 bases). V dropped 8 bases and J dropped 10 bases, with 18 bases sitting between them. Germline assignment: CDR1 MNHEY and CDR2 SMNVEV (reference sequence). The CDR3 consists of 14 residues. The DNA for the CDR3 is TGTGCCAGCTCCTCGGGGGGGGGTGACTCACCCCTCCACTTT. Translating it yields CASSSGGGDSPLHF.

V and J are TRBV29-1 and TRBJ1-3; 8 bases align to TRBD1. The CDR3 is 14 amino acids. With V trimmed by 6 bases and J by 0 bases, 4 bases remained unmatched. Germline CDR1 is SQVTM and CDR2 is ANQGSEA. Written as DNA, the CDR3 is TGCAGCGTCTGGGACAGGAGCTCTGGAAACACCATATATTTT. Its translation is CSVWDRSSGNTIYF.

The chain links TRBV5-1 to TRBJ2-6; 8 bases line up with TRBD1. This CDR3 has 18 amino acids. V dropped 4 bases and J dropped 3; count of bases not matched to a gene: 12. CDR1 is SGHRS, CDR2 YFSETQ, per germline. The CDR3 spells CASSLRGQGALGANVLTF. For the CDR3, the DNA is TGCGCCAGCAGCCTCCGCGGGCAGGGGGCGCTTGGGGCCAACGTCCTGACTTTC.

This chain connects TRBV18 to TRBJ2-3; 7 nucleotides match TRBD1. The CDR3 contains 15 residues. Trimming removed 3 bases from V and 4 bases from J; junction bases left unmatched: 7. Germline V lookup: CDR1 KGHSH, CDR2 LQKENI. The CDR3 loop reads CASSPGQFLSDTQYF. CDR3 bases: TGTGCCAGCTCACCGGGACAGTTTTTGTCAGATACGCAGTATTTT.